The 25 T cell receptor beta chains below were found in one sample sequenced in a study of CD8 T cells in Susac syndrome. Roughly 0.45 to 1 ug RNA was reverse transcribed with random hexamers. TCRdb reanalysed the immunoSEQ multiplex PCR reads using MiXCR and keeps one entry per CDR3 protein. The sample lists around 200,000 distinct CDR3 sequences, roughly nine tenths occurring once. The sample consisted of CD8+ T cells from PBMCs. The receptors shown here come from a human donor with multiple sclerosis.

The chain carries TRBV6-5 and TRBJ1-1; TRBD1 agrees at 9 bases. V was clipped by 2 bases and J by 4 bases; unmatched bases: 2. CDR3 size: 14 residues. The germline CDR1 and CDR2 sequences are MNHEY and SVGAGI. CDR3 amino acids: CASSYLTGGTEAFF. The CDR3 coding sequence is TGTGCCAGCAGTTACCTGACAGGGGGCACTGAAGCTTTCTTT.

This chain uses TRBV4-1 with TRBJ2-1; D is unresolved. V gave up 4 bases and J gave up 6 bases, with 7 bases separating them. This CDR3 spans 12 amino acids. CDR1 and CDR2 from the germline V gene are MGHRA and YSYEKL. Here the CDR3 DNA reads TGCGCCAGCAGCCGCTCGAGCAATGAGCAGTTCTTC. Protein: CASSRSSNEQFF.

J is TRBJ2-7 and V is TRBV7-9, with 9 bases fitting TRBD1. Per the germline V gene, CDR1 is SEHNR and CDR2 is FQNEAQ (reference sequence). J gave up 2 bases and V 5 bases, and 13 bases lay outside the gene matches. This CDR3 contains 17 residues. CDR3 nucleotide sequence: TGTGCCAGCAGCCCCCTTCCACAGGGGGCTCTAACCTACGAGCAGTACTTC. Its protein product is CASSPLPQGALTYEQYF.

The CDR3: CASSFWVQGASEQYF. The DNA for the CDR3 is TGTGCCAGCAGCTTTTGGGTACAGGGGGCGAGCGAGCAGTACTTC. The chain links TRBV5-4 to TRBJ2-7; TRBD1 agrees at 9 bases. V shed 2 bases, J shed 6 bases, and the junction held 9 bases outside the gene matches. Germline V gives CDR1 SGHNT, CDR2 YYREEE (reference sequence). The CDR3 extends over 15 amino acids.

The V and J genes are TRBV30 and TRBJ2-1; D gene ambiguous. Trimming shortened V by 3 bases and J by 10 bases, and 13 bases separated the two germline ends. Germline V gene data show CDR1 as GTSNPN and CDR2 as SVGIG (reference sequence). The CDR3 is 12 amino acids. CDR3 protein: CAWSARPGEQFF. The CDR3 DNA sequence: TGTGCCTGGAGCGCCCGGCCGGGCGAGCAGTTCTTC. The whole variable domain, filled in from reference TRBV30 and TRBJ2-1, reads SQTIHQWPATLVQPVGSPLSLECTVEGTSNPNLYWYRQAAGRGLQLLFYSVGIGQISSEVPQNLSASRPQDRQFILSSKKLLLSDSGFYLCAWSARPGEQFFGPGTRLTVL.

The chain is built from TRBV13 and TRBJ1-2; 8 bases fit TRBD1. Germline values: CDR1 PRHDT, CDR2 FYEKMQ (reference sequence). This CDR3 is 15 amino acids long. J gave up 3 bases and V 0 bases, and 3 bases lay outside the gene matches. The CDR3 sequence: CASSLGWGQDYGYTF. The DNA of the CDR3 is TGTGCCAGCAGCTTAGGCTGGGGACAGGACTATGGCTACACCTTC. The entire variable domain, with the rest obtained from reference TRBV13 and TRBJ1-2, is as follows: AAGVIQSPRHLIKEKRETATLKCYPIPRHDTVYWYQQGPGQDPQFLISFYEKMQSDKGSIPDRFSAQQFSDYHSELNMSSLELGDSALYFCASSLGWGQDYGYTFGSGTRLTVV.

The V and J genes are TRBV7-3 and TRBJ2-3; no firm D call. The CDR3 sequence is 16 residues long. The V gene's germline CDR1 is SGHTA and CDR2 FQGTGA. Trimming pared 6 bases from V and 0 bases from J, leaving 16 bases between. DNA of the CDR3: TGTGCCAGCAGTCCCTACGGTGGATCTAGCACAGATACGCAGTATTTT. Amino acids: CASSPYGGSSTDTQYF.

V is TRBV29-1 and J is TRBJ2-1; TRBD1 matches 7 bases. The CDR3 spans 18 residues. The V gene end was trimmed by 0 bases and the J gene end by 7 bases; junction bases not matched to a gene: 18. Germline-derived CDR1 and CDR2 are SQVTM and ANQGSEA. CDR3 coding DNA: TGCAGCGTTGAAGAGATCGGGACAGTAATGGCCGGGATGAATGAGCAGTTCTTC. Translation: CSVEEIGTVMAGMNEQFF.

The CDR3 bases are TGTGCCACCAGCAGCCCGGGACTGGCTCGCGAGACCCAGTACTTC. Translated: CATSSPGLARETQYF. The chain recombines TRBV15 with TRBJ2-5; D perhaps matches TRBD2 (6 bases). Trimming took off 3 bases at V and 5 bases at J, with 16 bases between the two ends. There are 15 residues in the CDR3. Germline CDR1 is LNHNV and CDR2 is YYDKDF (reference sequence).

This clonotype was picked up one time. This chain connects TRBV4-3 to TRBJ2-1, with D hard to call. The CDR3 length is 13 residues. Per germline, CDR1 LGHNA and CDR2 YSLEER. Trimming removed 0 bases at V and 8 bases at J, with 8 bases between. CDR3 amino acids: CASSQESRDEQFF. CDR3 in DNA: TGCGCCAGCAGCCAAGAATCCCGCGATGAGCAGTTCTTC.

In its sample, this clonotype was seen once. The chain joins TRBV7-3 to TRBJ2-2, with 8 bases identical to TRBD2. V shed 5 bases and J 0 bases; nucleotides not matched to a gene: 8. This CDR3 has 17 residues. Germline V lookup: CDR1 SGHTA, CDR2 FQGTGA. Written as DNA, the CDR3 is TGTGCCAGCAGCCCGGCAGCGGGAGCGACGAACACCGGGGAGCTGTTTTTT. It specifies CASSPAAGATNTGELFF. The variable domain in full, completed from reference TRBV7-3 and TRBJ2-2, reads GAGVSQTPSNKVTEKGKYVELRCDPISGHTALYWYRQSLGQGPEFLIYFQGTGAADDSGLPNDRFFAVRPEGSVSTLKIQRTERGDSAVYLCASSPAAGATNTGELFFGEGSRLTVL.

The chain uses TRBV24-1 and TRBJ1-5; no definite D call. V lost 2 bases and J 1 base, leaving 5 bases between the germline ends. The CDR3 runs 14 residues. Germline CDR1 and CDR2: KGHDR and SFDVKD. The CDR3: CATSDSVSNQPQHF. CDR3 DNA: TGTGCCACCAGTGATTCTGTCAGCAATCAGCCCCAGCATTTT.

The rearrangement uses TRBV5-4 and TRBJ2-1; 11 bases are a match to TRBD2. Trimming took 3 bases from V and 10 from J; bases not matched to a gene: 9. The CDR3 runs 15 residues. Germline values: CDR1 SGHNT, CDR2 YYREEE (reference sequence). As DNA, the CDR3 is TGTGCCAGCAGCTCCGGGACTAGCGGTCGACGGGAGCAGTTCTTC. Amino acid sequence: CASSSGTSGRREQFF.

This clonotype was seen a handful of times. V usage is TRBV5-4 and J usage is TRBJ1-1, with D possibly TRBD1 on 6 matching bases. The CDR3 loop spans 14 amino acids. CDR1 and CDR2 (germline): SGHNT, YYREEE (reference sequence). V was pared by 5 bases and J by 6 bases, with 17 bases between. CDR3 residues: CASRTYTGSAEAFF. As DNA, the CDR3 is TGTGCCAGCAGGACGTATACAGGGAGCGCTGAAGCTTTCTTT.

This chain connects TRBV11-2 to TRBJ2-1; 8 bases match TRBD2. Germline lookup yields CDR1 SGHAT and CDR2 FQNNGV. CDR3 length: 15 amino acids. J was trimmed by 3 bases and V by 3 bases; bases with no gene match: 4. The CDR3 here is CASSLAAGVYNEQFF. DNA of the CDR3: TGTGCCAGCAGCTTGGCAGCGGGGGTCTACAATGAGCAGTTCTTC.

CDR3 amino acids: CASSPPAAGTDTQYF. For the CDR3, the DNA is TGTGCCAGCAGTCCTCCAGCAGCGGGGACAGATACGCAGTATTTT. The rearrangement joins TRBV12-3 or TRBV12-4 to TRBJ2-3; 7 bases are shared with TRBD2. This CDR3 has 15 amino acids. With 5 bases clipped from V and 3 bases from J, the junction kept 8 bases outside the gene matches.

The CDR3 region has the DNA TGTGCCAGCAGCGTTTCCTCCCCCAATGAGCAGTTCTTC. Protein: CASSVSSPNEQFF. The V call is TRBV2, the J call TRBJ2-1; D remains ambiguous. V lost 6 bases to trimming and J lost 6 bases, with 12 bases between them. Looked up from germline, CDR1 is SNHLY and CDR2 is FYNNEI. This CDR3 has 13 residues.

The chain joins TRBV2 to TRBJ2-1; 8 positions agree with TRBD1. This CDR3 has 14 residues. Trimming cost V 8 bases and J 3 bases; bases outside gene matches: 6. The germline V gene has CDR1 SNHLY and CDR2 FYNNEI. The CDR3 DNA reads as TGTGCCAGCGTCCGGGACAGGAACTACAATGAGCAGTTCTTC. It translates to CASVRDRNYNEQFF.

The V call is TRBV7-9, the J call TRBJ2-3; the D gene is possibly TRBD2 (6 bases). V was trimmed by 5 bases and J by 5 bases, leaving 11 bases between them. The CDR3 has 13 residues. CDR1 is SEHNR and CDR2 is FQNEAQ in the germline V gene (reference sequence). CDR3 coding DNA: TGTGCCAGCAGCCCCGGGGGACTAGATACGCAGTATTTT. Amino acid sequence: CASSPGGLDTQYF.

The CDR3 is CASSPFLGLAGVGELFF. In DNA form, the CDR3 reads TGCGCCAGCAGCCCCTTCCTGGGACTAGCGGGAGTCGGGGAGCTGTTTTTT. The chain couples TRBV4-3 to TRBJ2-2; 14 bases line up with TRBD2. CDR1 is LGHNA and CDR2 is YSLEER in the germline V gene. This CDR3 region has 17 residues. With V trimmed by 4 bases and J by 7 bases, 8 bases remained unmatched.

The chain has TRBV5-6 and TRBJ1-2; D perhaps matches TRBD1 (5 bases). Germline V gene sequence: CDR1 SGHDT, CDR2 YYEEEE. With 3 bases removed from V and 8 bases from J, the gap between germline ends came to 17 bases. The CDR3 sequence is 14 residues long. The CDR3 region has the DNA TGTGCCAGCAGCTGGGGTGACAGCCTGGTGGGCTACACCTTC. Translating it yields CASSWGDSLVGYTF.

V is TRBV7-6 and J is TRBJ1-1; 7 bases line up with TRBD1. V lost 5 bases to trimming and J lost 1 base; unmatched junction nucleotides: 7. The CDR3 spans 15 residues. Germline V gene data show CDR1 as SGHVS and CDR2 as FNYEAQ. Here the CDR3 reads CASSHPEGANTEAFF. In DNA, the CDR3 is TGTGCCAGCAGCCACCCTGAGGGGGCGAACACTGAAGCTTTCTTT.

Here the CDR3 DNA reads TGTGCCAGCAGTGAACGGGTAGCCGAAGCGGGATATGGCTACACCTTC. The encoded protein is CASSERVAEAGYGYTF. J is TRBJ1-2 and V is TRBV6-1; D call uncertain. This CDR3 is built from 16 residues. Germline CDR1 is MNHNS and CDR2 is SASEGT. The ends were cut back, 2 bases at V and 5 bases at J, with 18 bases in the middle.

The chain recombines TRBV7-6 with TRBJ2-3; 8 bases are a match to TRBD1. CDR1 and CDR2 from the germline V gene are SGHVS and FNYEAQ. The CDR3 length is 16 residues. V lost 1 base and J lost 3; bases outside the gene matches: 6. The CDR3 reads CASSLDAGGETDTQYF. The CDR3 bases are TGTGCCAGCAGCTTAGACGCAGGGGGCGAAACAGATACGCAGTATTTT.

The chain has TRBV11-2 and TRBJ2-6, with TRBD2 matching over 7 bases. This CDR3 has 19 amino acids. CDR1 is SGHAT and CDR2 is FQNNGV in the germline V gene. V trimming: 7 bases; J trimming: 2 bases; junction bases outside the gene matches: 17. The CDR3 DNA sequence: TGTGCCAGCAAACCCGGGGCGGGAGCGGAAGCCCCTGGGGCCAACGTCCTGACTTTC. This gives the protein CASKPGAGAEAPGANVLTF.